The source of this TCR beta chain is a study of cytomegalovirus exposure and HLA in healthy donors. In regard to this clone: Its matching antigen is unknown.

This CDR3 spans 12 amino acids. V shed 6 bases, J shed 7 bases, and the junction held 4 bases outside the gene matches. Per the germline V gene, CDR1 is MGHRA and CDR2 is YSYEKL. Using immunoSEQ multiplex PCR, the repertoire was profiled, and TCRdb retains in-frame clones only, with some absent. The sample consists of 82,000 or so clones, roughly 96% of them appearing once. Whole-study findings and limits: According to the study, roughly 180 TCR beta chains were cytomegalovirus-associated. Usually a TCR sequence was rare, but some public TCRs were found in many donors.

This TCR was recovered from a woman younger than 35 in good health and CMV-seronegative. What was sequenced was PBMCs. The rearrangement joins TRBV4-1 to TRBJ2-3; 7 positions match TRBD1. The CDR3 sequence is CASRGGLNTQYF. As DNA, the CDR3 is TGCGCCAGCAGAGGGGGCCTAAATACGCAGTATTTT.